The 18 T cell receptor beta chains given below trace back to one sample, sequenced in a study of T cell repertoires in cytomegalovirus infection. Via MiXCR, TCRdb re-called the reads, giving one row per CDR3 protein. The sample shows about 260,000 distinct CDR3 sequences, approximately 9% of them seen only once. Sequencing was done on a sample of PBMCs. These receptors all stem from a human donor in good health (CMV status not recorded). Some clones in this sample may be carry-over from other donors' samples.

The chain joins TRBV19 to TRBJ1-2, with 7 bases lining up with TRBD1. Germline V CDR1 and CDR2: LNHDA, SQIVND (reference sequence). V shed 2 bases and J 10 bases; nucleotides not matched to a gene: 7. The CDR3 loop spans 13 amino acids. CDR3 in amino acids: CASSIRDRVDYTF. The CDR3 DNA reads TGTGCCAGTAGTATAAGAGACAGGGTCGACTACACCTTC. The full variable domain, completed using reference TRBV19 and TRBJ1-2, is DGGITQSPKYLFRKEGQNVTLSCEQNLNHDAMYWYRQDPGQGLRLIYYSQIVNDFQKGDIAEGYSVSREKKESFPLTVTSAQKNPTAFYLCASSIRDRVDYTFGSGTRLTVV.

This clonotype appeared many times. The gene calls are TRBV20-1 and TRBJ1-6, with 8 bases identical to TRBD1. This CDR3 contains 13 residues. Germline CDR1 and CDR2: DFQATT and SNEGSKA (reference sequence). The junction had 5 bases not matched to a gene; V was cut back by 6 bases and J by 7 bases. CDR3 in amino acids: CSATGQANSPLHF. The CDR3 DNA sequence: TGCAGTGCAACGGGACAGGCAAATTCACCCCTCCACTTT.

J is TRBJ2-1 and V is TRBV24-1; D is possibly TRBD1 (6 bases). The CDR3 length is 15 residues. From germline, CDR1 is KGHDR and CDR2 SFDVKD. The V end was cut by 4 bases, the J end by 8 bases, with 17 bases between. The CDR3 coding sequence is TGTGCCACCAGTGACTCTACAGGGAATGTCGATGAGCAGTTCTTC. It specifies CATSDSTGNVDEQFF.

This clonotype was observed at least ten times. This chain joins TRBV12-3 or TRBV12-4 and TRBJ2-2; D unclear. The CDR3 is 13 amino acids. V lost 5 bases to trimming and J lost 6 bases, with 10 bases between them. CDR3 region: CASSPEQPGELFF. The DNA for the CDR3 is TGTGCCAGCAGTCCCGAGCAGCCCGGGGAGCTGTTTTTT.

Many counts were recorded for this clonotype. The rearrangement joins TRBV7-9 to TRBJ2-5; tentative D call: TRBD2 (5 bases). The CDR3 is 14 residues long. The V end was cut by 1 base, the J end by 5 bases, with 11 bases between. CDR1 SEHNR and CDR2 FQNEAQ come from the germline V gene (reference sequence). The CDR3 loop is CASSLGRSGETQYF. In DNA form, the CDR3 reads TGTGCCAGCAGCTTAGGCAGGAGCGGTGAGACCCAGTACTTC.

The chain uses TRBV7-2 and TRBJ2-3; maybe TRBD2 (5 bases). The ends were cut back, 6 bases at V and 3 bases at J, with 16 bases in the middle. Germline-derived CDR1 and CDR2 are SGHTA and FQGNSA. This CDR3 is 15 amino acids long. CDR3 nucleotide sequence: TGTGCCAGCAGGGAGGCGGTAGCGACTACAGATACGCAGTATTTT. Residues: CASREAVATTDTQYF.

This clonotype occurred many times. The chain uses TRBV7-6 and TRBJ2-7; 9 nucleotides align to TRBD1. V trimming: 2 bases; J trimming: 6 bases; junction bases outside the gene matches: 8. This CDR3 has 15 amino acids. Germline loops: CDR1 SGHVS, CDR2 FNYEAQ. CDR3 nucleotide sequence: TGTGCCAGCAGCTTACCTTTATGGACAGGGGTCGAGCAGTACTTC. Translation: CASSLPLWTGVEQYF.

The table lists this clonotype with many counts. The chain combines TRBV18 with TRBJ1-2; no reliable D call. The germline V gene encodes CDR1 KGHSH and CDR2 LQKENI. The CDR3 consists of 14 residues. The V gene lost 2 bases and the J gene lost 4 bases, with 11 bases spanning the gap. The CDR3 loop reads CASSPISEVYGYTF. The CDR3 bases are TGTGCCAGCTCACCAATCTCGGAGGTCTATGGCTACACCTTC.

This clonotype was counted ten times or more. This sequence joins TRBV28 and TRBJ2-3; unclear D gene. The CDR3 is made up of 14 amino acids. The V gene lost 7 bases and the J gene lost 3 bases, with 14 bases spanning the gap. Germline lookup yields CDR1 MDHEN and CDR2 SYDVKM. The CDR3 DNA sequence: TGTGCCAGCACCCACAACCTCCAGACAGATACGCAGTATTTT. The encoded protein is CASTHNLQTDTQYF.

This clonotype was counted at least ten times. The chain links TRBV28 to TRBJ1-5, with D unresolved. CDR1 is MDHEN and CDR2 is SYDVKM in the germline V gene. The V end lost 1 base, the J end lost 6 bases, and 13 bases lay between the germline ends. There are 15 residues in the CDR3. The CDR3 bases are TGTGCCAGCAGTTTATCGAGGTACGCGGGTCAGCCCCAGCATTTT. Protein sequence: CASSLSRYAGQPQHF.

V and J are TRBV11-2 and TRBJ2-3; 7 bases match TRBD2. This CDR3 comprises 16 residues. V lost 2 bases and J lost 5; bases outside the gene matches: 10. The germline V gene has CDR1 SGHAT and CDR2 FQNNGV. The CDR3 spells CASSLQSNERGDTQYF. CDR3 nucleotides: TGTGCCAGCAGCTTACAGTCCAATGAGCGGGGAGATACGCAGTATTTT.

This CDR3 reads CASRRPRDRYNQPQHF. Written as DNA, the CDR3 is TGTGCCAGCAGGCGCCCCCGGGACAGGTACAATCAGCCCCAGCATTTT. This chain links TRBV28 with TRBJ1-5, with 8 bases aligning to TRBD1. CDR3 length: 16 amino acids. Germline CDR1 is MDHEN and CDR2 is SYDVKM. The junction had 10 bases not matched to a gene; V was cut back by 6 bases and J by 3 bases.

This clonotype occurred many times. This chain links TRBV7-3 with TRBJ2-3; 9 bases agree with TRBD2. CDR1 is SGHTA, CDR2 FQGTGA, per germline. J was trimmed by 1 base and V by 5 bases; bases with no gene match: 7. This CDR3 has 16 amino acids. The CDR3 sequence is CASSGSGGLGTDTQYF. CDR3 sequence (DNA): TGTGCCAGCAGCGGCAGCGGGGGGCTTGGCACAGATACGCAGTATTTT.

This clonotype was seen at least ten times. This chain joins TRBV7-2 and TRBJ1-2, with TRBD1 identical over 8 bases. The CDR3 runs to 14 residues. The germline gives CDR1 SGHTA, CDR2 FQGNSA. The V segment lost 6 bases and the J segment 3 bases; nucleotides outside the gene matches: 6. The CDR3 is CASSRQGSYYGYTF. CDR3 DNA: TGTGCCAGCAGTCGACAGGGGAGTTACTATGGCTACACCTTC.

The CDR3 is CSVLDRGANYGYTF. CDR3 in DNA: TGCAGCGTTTTGGACAGGGGTGCCAACTATGGCTACACCTTC. This chain connects TRBV29-1 to TRBJ1-2, with 9 bases aligning to TRBD1. Germline V lookup: CDR1 SQVTM, CDR2 ANQGSEA. Trimming cost V 5 bases and J 2 bases; bases outside gene matches: 6. The CDR3 consists of 14 residues.

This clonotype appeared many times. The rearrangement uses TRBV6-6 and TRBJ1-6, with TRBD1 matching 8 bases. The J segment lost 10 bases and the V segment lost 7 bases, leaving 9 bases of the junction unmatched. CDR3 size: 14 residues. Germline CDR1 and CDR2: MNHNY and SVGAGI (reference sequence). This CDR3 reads CASTGRTGNSPLHF. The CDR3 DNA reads TGTGCCAGCACCGGGCGGACAGGGAACTCACCCCTCCACTTT.

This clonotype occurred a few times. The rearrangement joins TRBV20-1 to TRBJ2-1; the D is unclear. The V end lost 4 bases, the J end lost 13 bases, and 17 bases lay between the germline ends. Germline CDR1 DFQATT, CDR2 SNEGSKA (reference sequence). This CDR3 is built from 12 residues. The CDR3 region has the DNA TGCAGTGCTACCCCGGGCAGTCAGGAACAGTTCTTC. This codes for CSATPGSQEQFF.

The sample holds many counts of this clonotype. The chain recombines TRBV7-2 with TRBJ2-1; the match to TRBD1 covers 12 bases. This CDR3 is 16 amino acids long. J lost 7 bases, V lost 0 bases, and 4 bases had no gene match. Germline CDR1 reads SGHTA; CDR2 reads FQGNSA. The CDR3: CASSLAGTGGRNEQFF. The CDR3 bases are TGTGCCAGCAGCTTAGCCGGGACAGGGGGCCGTAATGAGCAGTTCTTC.